This T cell receptor (beta chain) stems from a study of blood T cell repertoires in COVID-19. Only in-frame clones appear in the TCRdb table, and some are missing; sequencing was by immunoSEQ multiplex PCR. The table lists 270,000 or so clones, over 70% of them singletons, with over 8.5% in the top ten. This CDR3 spans 16 amino acids. With 0 bases clipped from V and 4 bases from J, the junction kept 8 bases outside the gene matches. Germline loops: CDR1 SGHDN, CDR2 FVKESK. The TCR sequence derives from a human donor in a cohort sampled during active COVID-19. The sequenced material came from peripheral blood. The chain has TRBV14 and TRBJ2-7; 8 bases are shared with TRBD1. CDR3 sequence (DNA): TGTGCCAGCAGCCAAGATTATTGGCAGGGGGCGTACGAGCAGTACTTC. Its translation is CASSQDYWQGAYEQYF.